The rows below give T cell receptor beta chains drawn from one sample of a study of T cells in Graves' hyperthyroidism and ophthalmopathy. Via MiXCR, TCRdb re-called the multiplex PCR reads, giving one row per CDR3 protein. Here the sample spans roughly 580,000 distinct CDR3 sequences, approximately 13% being singletons. The material sequenced was blood. Receptor source: a woman in her twenties or thirties with Graves' hyperthyroidism that later progressed to Graves' ophthalmopathy. Each CDR3 is given with its conserved first and last residue. The D gene is left open where the match is weak. Size is omitted from some rows. Given values are once, few, many or a class for expanded clones.

v_call	clone_size	d_call	j_call	cdr3_nt	cdr3_aa
TRBV15	many	NA	TRBJ2-1	TGTGCCACCAGCAGAGATCGGGCCTCCGATGAGCAGTTCTTC	CATSRDRASDEQFF
TRBV5-1	NA	TRBD2	TRBJ2-7	TGCGCCAGCAGCCAAAGGACTAGCGGGAGCGAGTCCTACGAGCAGTACTTC	CASSQRTSGSESYEQYF
TRBV7-3	many	NA	TRBJ1-1	TGTGCCAGCAGCAACGTAATGGGGGGTACTGAAGCTTTCTTT	CASSNVMGGTEAFF
TRBV7-2	many	TRBD1	TRBJ1-2	TGTGCCGGGATAACAGGGGGCCTTAACTATGGCTACACCTTC	CAGITGGLNYGYTF
TRBV4-1	few	TRBD2	TRBJ2-3	TGCGCCAGCAGCCAACATTCACTAGCGGGAGTATCAGATACGCAGTATTTT	CASSQHSLAGVSDTQYF
TRBV7-9	NA	TRBD1	TRBJ2-1	TGTGCCAGCAGCAGATCAGGGGGCGTGGGTGACAATGAGCAGTTCTTC	CASSRSGGVGDNEQFF
TRBV28	many	NA	TRBJ2-2	TGTGCCAGCAAAAAGGGTCGGACCGGGGAGCTGTTTTTT	CASKKGRTGELFF
TRBV19	many	TRBD1	TRBJ1-2	TGTGCCAGTATGGGGACAGGAAACTGGTATGGCTACACCTTC	CASMGTGNWYGYTF
TRBV20-1	many	NA	TRBJ2-5	TGCAGTGCTTCAGGACTATACCCCCAAGAGACCCAGTACTTC	CSASGLYPQETQYF
TRBV15	NA	NA	TRBJ1-2	TGTGCCACCAGCAGAGATTCCCCAGGGCTATATGGCTACACCTTC	CATSRDSPGLYGYTF
TRBV10-1	many	TRBD1	TRBJ2-7	TGCGCCAGCAGTGAGTGGGGGACAGACAGGGACCCCTCCTACGAGCAGTACTTC	CASSEWGTDRDPSYEQYF
TRBV19	NA	TRBD2	TRBJ2-3	TGTGCCAGTAGTATAGGTCTAGCGGGAGGGCCGGGGGATACGCAGTATTTT	CASSIGLAGGPGDTQYF
TRBV27	many	NA	TRBJ2-2	TGTGCCAGCAGTTTGCTGGGCACAGCGACTGACGGGGAGCTGTTTTTT	CASSLLGTATDGELFF
TRBV7-9	few	TRBD1	TRBJ1-2	TGTGCCAGCAGCAGACAGGGAAAGGCCTATGGCTACACCTTC	CASSRQGKAYGYTF
TRBV7-9	NA	TRBD1	TRBJ2-7	TGTGCCAGCAGTCCTTTTACAGGGGACTACGAGCAGTACTTC	CASSPFTGDYEQYF
TRBV19	NA	TRBD1	TRBJ2-7	TGTGCCAGTAGTGCCCGGGACAGGGCCAACGAGCAGTACTTC	CASSARDRANEQYF
TRBV14	NA	NA	TRBJ2-6	TGTGCCAGCCCAGGGGCAGGCCGGACCTCTGGGGCCAACGTCCTGACTTTC	CASPGAGRTSGANVLTF
TRBV29-1	NA	NA	TRBJ2-7	TGCAGCGTTGAGATAGCTAACTACGAGCAGTACTTC	CSVEIANYEQYF
TRBV20-1	many	TRBD2	TRBJ2-1	TGCAGTGCTAGAGATCAAGCGGGAGGGCCATTTGAGCAGTTCTTC	CSARDQAGGPFEQFF
TRBV11-3	many	TRBD1	TRBJ1-2	TGTGCCAGCAGCTCACCGGGACAGGGGGATGGCTACACCTTC	CASSSPGQGDGYTF
TRBV20-1	many	TRBD2	TRBJ2-1	TGCAGTGCTAGAGATCGACTAGCGGGAGGTTCTCTCAATGAGCAGTTCTTC	CSARDRLAGGSLNEQFF
TRBV6-1	NA	NA	TRBJ2-2	TGTGCCAGCAGACAACCAGGGACCGGGGAGCTGTTTTTT	CASRQPGTGELFF
TRBV6-2/TRBV6-3	many	NA	TRBJ2-2	TGTGCCAGCAGTTACCTGGCAGCGAACACCGGGGAGCTGTTTTTT	CASSYLAANTGELFF
TRBV5-4	NA	NA	TRBJ2-1	TGTGCCAGCAGCTTGGGAATTATGGGAGATCAGCAGTTCTTC	CASSLGIMGDQQFF
TRBV5-1	many	NA	TRBJ1-5	TGCGCCAGCAGCTGGACAGAATACAATCAGCCCCAGCATTTT	CASSWTEYNQPQHF
TRBV7-9	many	NA	TRBJ1-1	TGTGCCAGCAGCCCAGGACCCCGGAGTAAGGACCCTGAAGCTTTCTTT	CASSPGPRSKDPEAFF
TRBV5-4	NA	TRBD2	TRBJ2-3	TGTGCCAGCGGCAGTAGCGGGAGATCGGCAGATACGCAGTATTTT	CASGSSGRSADTQYF
TRBV2	NA	NA	TRBJ1-2	TGTGCCGAAGACTACGGGACGAGGGCGAAGACCTTC	CAEDYGTRAKTF
TRBV6-2/TRBV6-3	many	NA	TRBJ2-7	TGTGCCAGCACCGAGGGATACTACGAGCAGTACTTC	CASTEGYYEQYF
TRBV7-8	NA	TRBD2	TRBJ2-4	TGTGCCAGCAGCTCCCGGACTAGCGGATATCTAAACATTCAGTACTTC	CASSSRTSGYLNIQYF
TRBV9	many	NA	TRBJ1-2	TGTGCCAGCAGCGTAAGTCCGGGAACTAACTATGGCTACACCTTC	CASSVSPGTNYGYTF
TRBV19	many	NA	TRBJ2-1	TGTGCCACCCTTAAGGGGCTGGGCAATGAGCAGTTCTTC	CATLKGLGNEQFF
TRBV6-1	many	NA	TRBJ2-7	TGTGCCAGCAGCCGCCGGGTGGGAGAGTCCTACGAGCAGTACTTC	CASSRRVGESYEQYF
TRBV30	many	NA	TRBJ2-1	TGTGCCTGGAGTGTCGGGACAGTCGGAGGGAGGGTGCAGTTCTTC	CAWSVGTVGGRVQFF
TRBV6-1	many	TRBD1	TRBJ2-7	TGTGCCAGCAGGGACACCGTCGGGACAGGACCCTACGAGCAGTACTTC	CASRDTVGTGPYEQYF
TRBV6-1	many	TRBD2	TRBJ2-7	TGTGCCAGCAGTGAGGGAGGGACTAGCGGGAGAAGTAAGCAGTACTTC	CASSEGGTSGRSKQYF
TRBV19	NA	NA	TRBJ2-7	TGTGCCAGTAGTCGGTCTACGGGGCGCTCCTACGAGCAGTACTTC	CASSRSTGRSYEQYF
TRBV11-2	many	NA	TRBJ2-7	TGTGCCAGCAGCTTAGGAACTAGTATCCACGAGCAGTACTTC	CASSLGTSIHEQYF
TRBV7-8	many	NA	TRBJ2-3	TGTGCCAGCAGCCGCTCTCACACAGATACGCAGTATTTT	CASSRSHTDTQYF
TRBV28	NA	NA	TRBJ2-5	TGTGCCAGCAGCTTTGGACGGATTGAGACCCAGTACTTC	CASSFGRIETQYF
TRBV20-1	many	NA	TRBJ1-2	TGCAGTGCTAGAGAGGGGGGCTCCTATGGCTACACCTTC	CSAREGGSYGYTF
TRBV10-3	few	TRBD1	TRBJ2-7	TGTGCCATCAGTGAGTCGAGTAGGACAGGTGCCTACGAGCAGTACTTC	CAISESSRTGAYEQYF
TRBV20-1	many	NA	TRBJ2-1	TGCAGTGCAGAACTAGCCAAGTCCTACAATGAGCAGTTCTTC	CSAELAKSYNEQFF
TRBV28	many	NA	TRBJ1-3	TGTGCCAGCAGTCCCCCGGGCGGTGGAAACACCATATATTTT	CASSPPGGGNTIYF
TRBV10-3	few	NA	TRBJ2-1	TGTGCCATCAGCACAACAGTTCCCTCCTACAATGAGCAGTTCTTC	CAISTTVPSYNEQFF
TRBV11-2	many	NA	TRBJ2-7	TGTGCCAGCAGCAAAAGCAGGGAGCAGTACTTC	CASSKSREQYF
TRBV6-1	many	NA	TRBJ1-1	TGTGCCAGCAGTGTGGACAGTCGACCGAACACTGAAGCTTTCTTT	CASSVDSRPNTEAFF